The rows below give T cell receptor beta chains drawn from one sample of a study of OX40 agonist ivuxolimab in advanced cancers. The assay was immunoSEQ multiplex PCR, and TCRdb's table has in-frame clones only and misses some. The sample carries 90,000 to 95,000 clones, less than 90% recorded once. Sequenced material: CD4+ or CD8+ T cells sorted from blood, taken in a trial of the OX40 agonist ivuxolimab. All receptors derive from an adult with an advanced solid tumor such as melanoma, head and neck, liver or kidney cancer. Both conserved end residues are trimmed from each CDR3. Each record gives: D gene, J gene, V gene, CDR3 protein. The D gene is left open where the match is weak.

D gene: NA; J gene: TRBJ2-5; V gene: TRBV7-3; CDR3 protein: ASSLTRRETQY
D gene: NA; J gene: TRBJ2-5; V gene: TRBV5-4; CDR3 protein: ASSLAAASQETQY
D gene: NA; J gene: TRBJ1-5; V gene: TRBV5-1; CDR3 protein: ASSFGPNQPQH
D gene: TRBD2; J gene: TRBJ2-1; V gene: TRBV28; CDR3 protein: ASKSRSGAWNEQF
D gene: NA; J gene: TRBJ1-1; V gene: TRBV18; CDR3 protein: ASSPGTADNTEAF
D gene: NA; J gene: TRBJ1-6; V gene: TRBV7-9; CDR3 protein: ASSLESGNSPLH
D gene: TRBD1; J gene: TRBJ1-6; V gene: TRBV19; CDR3 protein: ASREFTGGPPLH
D gene: NA; J gene: TRBJ1-6; V gene: TRBV27; CDR3 protein: ASSLGGGAYNSPLH
D gene: TRBD1; J gene: TRBJ2-7; V gene: TRBV28; CDR3 protein: ASSLPGQGSYEQY
D gene: NA; J gene: TRBJ2-2; V gene: TRBV7-3; CDR3 protein: ASSLSWDTGELF
D gene: NA; J gene: TRBJ1-4; V gene: TRBV28; CDR3 protein: ASSTPQGHEKLF